Described below is a single T cell receptor (beta chain) sequence and its context. Antigen: not known. The data were obtained in a study of graft-versus-host responses after intestinal transplantation. For the study at large: Recipients got multivisceral, liver-intestinal, or isolated intestinal transplants.

Points from the study as a whole: The marrow of recipients harbored GvH clones, and ileum or blood showed some of them first. Early after transplant, HvG declines were associated with peak levels of circulating GvH clones.

V lost 5 bases to trimming and J lost 9 bases; unmatched junction nucleotides: 1. CDR1 and CDR2 (germline): MNHEY, SVGAGI. The CDR3 consists of 13 residues. Sequenced by immunoSEQ multiplex PCR; TCRdb stores in-frame clones only, minus some. The repertoire holds 35,000 to 45,000 clones, with under 90% as singletons. The rearrangement uses TRBV6-5 and TRBJ2-1; 13 bases are shared with TRBD2. This TCR derives from a human patient who received an intestinal transplant, so some T cells may come from the graft donor. The sequencing used PBMCs, collected 260 to 270 days after transplant. CDR3 region: CASSGLAGVEQFF. In nucleotides, the CDR3 is TGTGCCAGCAGTGGACTAGCGGGGGTTGAGCAGTTCTTC.